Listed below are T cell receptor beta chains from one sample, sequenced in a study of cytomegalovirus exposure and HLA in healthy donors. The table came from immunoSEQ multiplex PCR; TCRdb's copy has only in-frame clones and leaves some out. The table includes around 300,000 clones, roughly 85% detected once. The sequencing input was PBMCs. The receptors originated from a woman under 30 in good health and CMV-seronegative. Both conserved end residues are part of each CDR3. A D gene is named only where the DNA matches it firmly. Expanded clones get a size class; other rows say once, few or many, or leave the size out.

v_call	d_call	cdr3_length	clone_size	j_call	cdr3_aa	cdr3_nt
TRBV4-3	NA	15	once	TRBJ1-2	CASSQGVTGTYGYTF	TGCGCCAGCAGCCAAGGGGTGACGGGGACATATGGCTACACCTTC
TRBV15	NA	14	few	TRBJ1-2	CATSSRIAGYGYTF	TGTGCCACCAGCAGCAGGATCGCGGGCTATGGCTACACCTTC
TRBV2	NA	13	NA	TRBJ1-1	CASRQYAGTEAFF	TGTGCCAGCCGTCAGTACGCAGGCACTGAAGCTTTCTTT
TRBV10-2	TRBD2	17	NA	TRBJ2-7	CASSDRLAGGLSYEQYF	TGCGCCAGCAGTGATCGTCTAGCGGGGGGGCTCTCCTACGAGCAGTACTTC
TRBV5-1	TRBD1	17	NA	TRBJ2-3	CASSPKSGQGVTDTQYF	TGCGCCAGCAGCCCAAAGTCGGGACAGGGGGTCACAGATACGCAGTATTTT
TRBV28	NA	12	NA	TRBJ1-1	CASSLPGQVAFF	TGTGCCAGCAGTTTACCGGGACAAGTGGCTTTCTTT
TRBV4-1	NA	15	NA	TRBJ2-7	CASSQAGAPSYEQYF	TGCGCCAGCAGCCAAGCAGGGGCCCCTTCCTACGAGCAGTACTTC
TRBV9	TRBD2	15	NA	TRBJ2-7	CASSVAGTRTYEQYF	TGTGCCAGCAGCGTAGCTGGGACTAGAACCTACGAGCAGTACTTC
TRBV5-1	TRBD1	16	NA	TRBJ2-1	CASSPDRGVYYNEQFF	TGCGCCAGCAGCCCTGACAGGGGGGTATACTACAATGAGCAGTTCTTC
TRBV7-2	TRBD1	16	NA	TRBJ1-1	CASTLYETGGNTEAFF	TGTGCCAGCACCCTTTACGAGACAGGGGGGAACACTGAAGCTTTCTTT
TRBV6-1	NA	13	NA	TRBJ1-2	CASSVAAYYGYTF	TGTGCCAGCAGTGTAGCAGCTTACTATGGCTACACCTTC
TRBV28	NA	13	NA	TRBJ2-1	CASRGHTRNEQFF	TGTGCCAGCAGGGGACACACAAGGAATGAGCAGTTCTTC
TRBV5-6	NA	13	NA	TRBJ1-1	CASSSDSNTEAFF	TGTGCCAGCAGTTCTGACAGTAACACTGAAGCTTTCTTT
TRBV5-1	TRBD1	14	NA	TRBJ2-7	CASSLGTGESEQYF	TGCGCCAGCAGCTTGGGTACAGGGGAAAGCGAGCAGTACTTC
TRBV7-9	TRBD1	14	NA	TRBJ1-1	CASSPGQGNTEAFF	TGTGCCAGCAGCCCGGGACAGGGGAACACTGAAGCTTTCTTT
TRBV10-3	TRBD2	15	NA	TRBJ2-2	CAISEGLASTGELFF	TGTGCCATCAGTGAGGGACTAGCGTCAACCGGGGAGCTGTTTTTT
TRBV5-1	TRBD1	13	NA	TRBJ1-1	CASSGTGVGEAFF	TGCGCCAGCAGCGGGACAGGGGTAGGTGAAGCTTTCTTT
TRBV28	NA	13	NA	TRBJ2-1	CASEKADQVEQFF	TGTGCCAGCGAGAAGGCTGACCAGGTGGAGCAGTTCTTC
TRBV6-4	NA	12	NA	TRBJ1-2	CASSDSNRGYTF	TGTGCCAGCAGTGACTCGAACAGAGGCTACACCTTC
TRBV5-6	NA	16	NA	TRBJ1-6	CASSFGASSYNSPLHF	TGTGCCAGCAGCTTCGGAGCTAGCTCCTATAATTCACCCCTCCACTTT
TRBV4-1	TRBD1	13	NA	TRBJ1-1	CASRGQADTEAFF	TGCGCCAGCCGGGGACAGGCGGACACTGAAGCTTTCTTT
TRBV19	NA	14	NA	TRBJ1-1	CASRADRRDTEAFF	TGTGCCAGTAGAGCGGACCGGCGAGACACTGAAGCTTTCTTT
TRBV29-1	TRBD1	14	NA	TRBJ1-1	CSVETGTGLSKAFF	TGCAGCGTTGAAACCGGGACAGGACTTTCTAAAGCTTTCTTT
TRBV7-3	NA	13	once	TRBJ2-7	CASSLLGGGEQYF	TGTGCCAGCAGCTTATTGGGAGGGGGCGAGCAGTACTTC
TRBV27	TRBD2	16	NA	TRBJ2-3	CASSSLAGPSTDTQYF	TGTGCCAGCAGTTCGCTAGCGGGCCCGAGCACAGATACGCAGTATTTT
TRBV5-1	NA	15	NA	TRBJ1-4	CASSQPGLNNEKLFF	TGCGCCAGCAGCCAACCGGGACTCAATAATGAAAAACTGTTTTTT
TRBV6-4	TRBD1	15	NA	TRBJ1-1	CASRDRGRRNTEAFF	TGTGCCAGCAGAGACAGGGGTAGAAGGAACACTGAAGCTTTCTTT
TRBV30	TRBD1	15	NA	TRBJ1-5	CAWSAWTGSNQPQHF	TGTGCCTGGAGTGCCTGGACAGGGAGCAATCAGCCCCAGCATTTT
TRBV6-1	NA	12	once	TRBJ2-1	CASSKIASEQFF	TGTGCCAGCAGTAAGATAGCAAGTGAGCAGTTCTTC
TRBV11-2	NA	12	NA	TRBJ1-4	CASSSVDEKLFF	TGTGCCAGCAGCTCAGTCGATGAAAAACTGTTTTTT
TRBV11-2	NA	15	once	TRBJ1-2	CASSPRTVRNYGYTF	TGTGCCAGCAGCCCCCGGACAGTACGAAACTATGGCTACACCTTC
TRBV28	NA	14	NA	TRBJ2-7	CASSYPPRAYEQYF	TGTGCCAGCAGTTACCCCCCCAGGGCCTACGAGCAGTACTTC
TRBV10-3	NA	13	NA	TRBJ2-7	CAISESTVYEQYF	TGTGCCATCAGTGAGTCTACAGTCTACGAGCAGTACTTC
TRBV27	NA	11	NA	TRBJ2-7	CASGFHYEQYF	TGTGCCAGCGGCTTTCACTACGAGCAGTACTTC
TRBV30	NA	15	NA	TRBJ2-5	CAWSVGSSPAETQYF	TGTGCCTGGAGTGTAGGGAGTAGCCCGGCGGAGACCCAGTACTTC
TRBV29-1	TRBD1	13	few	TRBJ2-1	CSVGWQGAGEQFF	TGCAGCGTTGGCTGGCAGGGGGCGGGTGAGCAGTTCTTC
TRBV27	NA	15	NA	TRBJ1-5	CASSFLGGSNQPQHF	TGTGCCAGCAGTTTTCTCGGCGGGAGCAATCAGCCCCAGCATTTT
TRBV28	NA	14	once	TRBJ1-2	CASSFGGKSYGYTF	TGTGCCAGCAGTTTCGGAGGGAAGTCCTATGGCTACACCTTC
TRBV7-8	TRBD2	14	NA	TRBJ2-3	CASSWTSLADTQYF	TGTGCCAGCAGCTGGACTAGCTTAGCAGATACGCAGTATTTT
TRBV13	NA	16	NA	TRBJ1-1	CASSLRRSPFLPEAFF	TGTGCCAGCAGCTTACGGAGGTCACCCTTCCTCCCTGAAGCTTTCTTT
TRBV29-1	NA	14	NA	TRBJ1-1	CSVVLLAGHTEAFF	TGCAGCGTTGTCTTACTCGCGGGGCACACTGAAGCTTTCTTT
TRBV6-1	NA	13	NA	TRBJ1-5	CASRGHSNQPQHF	TGTGCCAGCAGGGGGCATAGCAATCAGCCCCAGCATTTT
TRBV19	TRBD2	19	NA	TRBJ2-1	CASSKGTSGRIMPYNEQFF	TGTGCCAGTAGTAAGGGGACTAGCGGGAGAATCATGCCCTACAATGAGCAGTTCTTC
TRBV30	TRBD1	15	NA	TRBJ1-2	CAWSVRSSDRGSYTF	TGTGCCTGGAGTGTAAGGTCGTCGGACAGGGGGAGCTACACCTTC
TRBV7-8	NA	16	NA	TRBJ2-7	CASSPGGALGYEQKYF	TGTGCCAGCAGCCCCGGAGGAGCCCTGGGCTACGAGCAAAAGTACTTC
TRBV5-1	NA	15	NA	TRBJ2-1	CASSSQRSSYNEQFF	TGCGCCAGCAGCTCCCAGCGGAGCTCCTACAATGAGCAGTTCTTC
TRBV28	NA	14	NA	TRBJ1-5	CASTLGGNNQPQHF	TGTGCCAGCACTCTAGGGGGTAACAATCAGCCCCAGCATTTT
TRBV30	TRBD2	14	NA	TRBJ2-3	CAWSRTRGRDTQYF	TGTGCCTGGAGTCGGACTAGAGGAAGAGATACGCAGTATTTT
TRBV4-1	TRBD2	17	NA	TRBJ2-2	CASSPGLAGVFTGELFF	TGCGCCAGCAGCCCAGGACTAGCGGGAGTATTCACCGGGGAGCTGTTTTTT
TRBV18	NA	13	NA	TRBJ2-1	CASSTLADNEQFF	TGTGCCAGCTCAACACTGGCGGACAATGAGCAGTTCTTC
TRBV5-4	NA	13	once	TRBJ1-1	CASSGRGNTEAFF	TGTGCCAGCAGCGGGCGGGGGAACACTGAAGCTTTCTTT
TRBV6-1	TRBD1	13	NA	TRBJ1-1	CASSARTGAQAFF	TGTGCCAGCAGTGCCCGGACAGGGGCCCAAGCTTTCTTT
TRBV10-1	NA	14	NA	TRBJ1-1	CASSEGGWNTEAFF	TGCGCCAGCAGTGAGGGGGGCTGGAACACTGAAGCTTTCTTT
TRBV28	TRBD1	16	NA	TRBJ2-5	CASSSRQGDVQETQYF	TGTGCCAGCAGTTCACGACAGGGGGATGTACAAGAGACCCAGTACTTC
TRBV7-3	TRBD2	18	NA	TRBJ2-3	CASSSTSGGALGTDTQYF	TGTGCCAGCAGCTCGACTAGCGGGGGGGCCTTAGGCACAGATACGCAGTATTTT
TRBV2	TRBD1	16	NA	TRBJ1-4	CASRDHRDRDAEKLFF	TGTGCCAGCAGGGACCACCGGGACAGGGATGCGGAAAAACTGTTTTTT
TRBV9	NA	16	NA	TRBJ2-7	CASSVGGLTESYEQYF	TGTGCCAGCAGCGTAGGGGGCCTAACAGAATCCTACGAGCAGTACTTC
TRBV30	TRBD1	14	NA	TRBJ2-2	CAWTQGQTTGELFF	TGTGCCTGGACCCAGGGACAGACCACCGGGGAGCTGTTTTTT
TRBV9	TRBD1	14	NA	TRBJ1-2	CASSSRTGRNGYTF	TGTGCCAGCAGCTCGCGGACAGGAAGGAATGGCTACACCTTC
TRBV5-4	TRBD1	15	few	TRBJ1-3	CASSFGTGGGNTIYF	TGTGCCAGCAGCTTTGGGACAGGGGGTGGAAACACCATATATTTT